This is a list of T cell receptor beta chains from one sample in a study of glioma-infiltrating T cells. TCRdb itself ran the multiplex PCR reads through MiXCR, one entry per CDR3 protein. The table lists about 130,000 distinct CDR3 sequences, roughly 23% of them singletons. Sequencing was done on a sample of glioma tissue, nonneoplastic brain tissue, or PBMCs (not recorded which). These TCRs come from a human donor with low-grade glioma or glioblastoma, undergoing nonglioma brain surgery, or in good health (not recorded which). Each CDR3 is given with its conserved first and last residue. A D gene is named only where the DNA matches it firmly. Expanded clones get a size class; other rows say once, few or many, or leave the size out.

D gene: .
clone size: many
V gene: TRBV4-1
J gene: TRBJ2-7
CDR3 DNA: TGCGCCAGCAGCCAGCCCACGGGTAACTCCTACGAGCAGTACTTC
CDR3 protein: CASSQPTGNSYEQYF

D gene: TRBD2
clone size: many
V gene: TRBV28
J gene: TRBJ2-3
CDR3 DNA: TGTGCCAGCAGTACCCCGACTAGCGGGATTCGCACAGATACGCAGTATTTT
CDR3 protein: CASSTPTSGIRTDTQYF

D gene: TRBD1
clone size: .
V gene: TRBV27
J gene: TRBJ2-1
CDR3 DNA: TGTGCCAGCAGACCGGGACAGGGAAGGGGAAGGGGGCAGTTCTTC
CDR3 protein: CASRPGQGRGRGQFF

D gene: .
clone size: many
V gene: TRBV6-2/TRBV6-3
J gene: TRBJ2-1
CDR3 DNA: TGTGCCAGCAGTTACCGGAAACGAGGTGAGCAGTTCTTC
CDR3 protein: CASSYRKRGEQFF

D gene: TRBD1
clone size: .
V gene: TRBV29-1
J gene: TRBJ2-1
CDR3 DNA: TGCAGCGTTGAACCCTGGGACAGGGTTTTAGGTGAGCAGTTCTTC
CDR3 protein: CSVEPWDRVLGEQFF

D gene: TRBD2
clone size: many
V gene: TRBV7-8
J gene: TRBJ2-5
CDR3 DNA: TGTGCCAGCAGCTTAGCGGAGCGGGGACTACAAGAGACCCAGTACTTC
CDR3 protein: CASSLAERGLQETQYF

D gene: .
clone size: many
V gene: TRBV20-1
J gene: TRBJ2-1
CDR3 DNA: TGCAGTGCTAGAGAGAATGAGCAGTTCTTC
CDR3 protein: CSARENEQFF

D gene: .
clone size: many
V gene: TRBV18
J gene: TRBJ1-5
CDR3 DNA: TGTGCCAGCTCACCCCCTTATAGCAATCAGCCCCAGCATTTT
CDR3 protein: CASSPPYSNQPQHF

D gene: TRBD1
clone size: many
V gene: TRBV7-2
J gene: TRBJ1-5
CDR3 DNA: TGTGCCAGCAGCATCGACAGGGTCATCCAGCCCCAGCATTTT
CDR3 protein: CASSIDRVIQPQHF

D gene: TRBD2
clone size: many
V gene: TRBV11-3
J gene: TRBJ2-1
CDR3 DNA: TGTGCCAGCAGCTTAGATCTGAGCGGGAGCGCCTCGTGGAATGAGCAGTTCTTC
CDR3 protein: CASSLDLSGSASWNEQFF

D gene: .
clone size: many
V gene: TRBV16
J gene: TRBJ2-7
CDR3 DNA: TGTGCCACAAGGCGGGAAGCTCGATACGAGCAGTACTTC
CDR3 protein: CATRREARYEQYF

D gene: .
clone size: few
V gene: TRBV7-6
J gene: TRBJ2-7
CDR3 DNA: TGTGCCAGCAGCTTAGCCAGGCCCAACGAGCAGTACTTC
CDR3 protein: CASSLARPNEQYF

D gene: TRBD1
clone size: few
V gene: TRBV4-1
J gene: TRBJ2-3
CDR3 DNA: TGCGCCAGCAGCCATGACAGGGGTGGCAGCACAGATACGCAGTATTTT
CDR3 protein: CASSHDRGGSTDTQYF

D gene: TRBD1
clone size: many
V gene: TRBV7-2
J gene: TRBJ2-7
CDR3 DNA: TGTGCCAGCAGCCTCGTACAGGGGGACTACGAGCAGTACTTC
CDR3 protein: CASSLVQGDYEQYF

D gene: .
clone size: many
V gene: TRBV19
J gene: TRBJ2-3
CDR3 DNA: TGTGCCAGTAGTATTTCTCCGGGAGGCACAGATACGCAGTATTTT
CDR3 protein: CASSISPGGTDTQYF

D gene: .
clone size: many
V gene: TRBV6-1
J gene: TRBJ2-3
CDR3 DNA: TGTGCCAGCAGTCCAAAACGGATCCTAGATACGCAGTATTTT
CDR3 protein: CASSPKRILDTQYF

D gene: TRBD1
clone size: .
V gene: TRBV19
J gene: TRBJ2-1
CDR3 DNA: TGTGCCAGTAGTATCGGACAGGATTACTACAATGAGCAGTTCTTC
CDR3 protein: CASSIGQDYYNEQFF

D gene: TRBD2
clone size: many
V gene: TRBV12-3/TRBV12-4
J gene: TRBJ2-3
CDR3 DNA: TGTGCCAGCACGCCGGGCCTGGCGGGAGCAGGGGATACGCAGTATTTT
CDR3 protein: CASTPGLAGAGDTQYF

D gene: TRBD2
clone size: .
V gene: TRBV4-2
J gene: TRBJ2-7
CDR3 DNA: TGTGCCAGCAGCCCAGCTTCAGCGGGAGCCTACGAGCAGTACTTC
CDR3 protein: CASSPASAGAYEQYF

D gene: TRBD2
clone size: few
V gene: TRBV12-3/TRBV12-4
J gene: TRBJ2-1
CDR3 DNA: TGTGCCAGCAGTTTAGCGAGGGCAGGGAGGGCTGGTGAGCAGTTCTTC
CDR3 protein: CASSLARAGRAGEQFF

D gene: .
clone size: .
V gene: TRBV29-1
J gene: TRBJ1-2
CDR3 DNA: TGCAGCGTTGATCCGGACTATGGCTACACCTTC
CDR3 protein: CSVDPDYGYTF

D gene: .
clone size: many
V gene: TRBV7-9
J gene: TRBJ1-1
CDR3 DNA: TGTGCCAGCAGCTTGGACGTTAACACTGAAGCTTTCTTT
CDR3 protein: CASSLDVNTEAFF

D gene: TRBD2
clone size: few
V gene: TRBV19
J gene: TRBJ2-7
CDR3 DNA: TGTGCCAGTAGGCGACTAGCGGGCTCCTACGAGCAGTACTTC
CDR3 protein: CASRRLAGSYEQYF

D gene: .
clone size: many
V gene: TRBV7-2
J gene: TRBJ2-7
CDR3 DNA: TGTGCCAGCAGCTTAGATAAGGGAGAGCAGTACTTC
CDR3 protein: CASSLDKGEQYF

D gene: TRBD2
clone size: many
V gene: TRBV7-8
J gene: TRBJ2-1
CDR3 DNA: TGTGCCAGCAGCCCAGCGGGAGGGACCTACAATGAGCAGTTCTTC
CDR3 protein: CASSPAGGTYNEQFF

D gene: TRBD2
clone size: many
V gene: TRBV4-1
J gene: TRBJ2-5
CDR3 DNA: TGCGCCAGCAGCCTGGTACTAGCGGACCAAGAGACCCAGTACTTC
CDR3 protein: CASSLVLADQETQYF

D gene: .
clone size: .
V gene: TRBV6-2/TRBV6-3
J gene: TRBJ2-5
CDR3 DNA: TGTGCCAGCAGTTGTCAGAAACTAGAGGGAGAAGAGACCCAGTACTTC
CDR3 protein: CASSCQKLEGEETQYF

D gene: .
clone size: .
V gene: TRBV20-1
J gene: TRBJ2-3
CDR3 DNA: TGCAGCGCTAGAGAGGCGGCAGGGGTGAGAGATACGAAGTATTTT
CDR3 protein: CSAREAAGVRDTKYF

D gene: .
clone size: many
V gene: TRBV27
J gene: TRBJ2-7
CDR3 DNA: TGTGCCAGCAGCCTGAGGGGGGAGCAGTACTTC
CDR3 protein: CASSLRGEQYF

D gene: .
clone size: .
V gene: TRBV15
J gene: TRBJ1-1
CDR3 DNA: TGTGCCACCAGCAGCTACACACTAGGGGAAGCTTTCTTT
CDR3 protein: CATSSYTLGEAFF

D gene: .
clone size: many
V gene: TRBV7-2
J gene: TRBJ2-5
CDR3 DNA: TGTGCCAGCAGCTTACTCAGAGAGACCCAGTACTTC
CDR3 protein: CASSLLRETQYF

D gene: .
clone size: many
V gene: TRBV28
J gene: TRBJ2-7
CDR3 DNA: TGTGCCAGCAGTTCAGCACTCGAGCAGTACTTC
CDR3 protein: CASSSALEQYF

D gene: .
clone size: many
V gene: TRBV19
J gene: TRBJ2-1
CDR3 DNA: TGTGCCAGTAGTTCACGGGACGGGGATGAGCAGTTCTTC
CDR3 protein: CASSSRDGDEQFF

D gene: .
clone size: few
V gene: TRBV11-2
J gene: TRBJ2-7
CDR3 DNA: TGTGCCAGCAGCTTAGATGTGCCTTCTTACGAGCAGTACTTC
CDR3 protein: CASSLDVPSYEQYF

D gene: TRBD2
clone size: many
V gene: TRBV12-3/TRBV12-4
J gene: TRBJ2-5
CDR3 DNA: TGTGCCAGCAGCCCTTCCCTTCTAGCGGCCCAAGAGACCCAGTACTTC
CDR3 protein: CASSPSLLAAQETQYF

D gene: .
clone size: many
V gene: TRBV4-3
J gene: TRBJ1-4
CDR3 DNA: TGCGCCAGCAGCCAAGATCGAGGGGGGCAGGGGGAAAAACTGTTTTTT
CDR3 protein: CASSQDRGGQGEKLFF

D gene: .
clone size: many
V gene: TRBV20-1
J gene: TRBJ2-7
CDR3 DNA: TGCAGTGCTAGAGATCGGCTTGGCAGCTCCTACGAGCAGTACTTC
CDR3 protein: CSARDRLGSSYEQYF

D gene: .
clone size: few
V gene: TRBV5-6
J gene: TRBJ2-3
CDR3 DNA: TGTGCCAGCAGCTTTAACGGGCTAGTCCCCACAGATACGCAGTATTTT
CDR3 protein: CASSFNGLVPTDTQYF

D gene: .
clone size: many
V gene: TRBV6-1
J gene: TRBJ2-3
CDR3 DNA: TGTGCCAGCCCACGTCTGGCAGATACGCAGTATTTT
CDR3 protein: CASPRLADTQYF

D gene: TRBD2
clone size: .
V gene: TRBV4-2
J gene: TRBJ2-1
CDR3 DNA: TGTGAAAGCAGCCAAGCGACGGGGGCTAGCGGGAGCCATCCCTACAATGAGCAGTTCTTC
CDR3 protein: CESSQATGASGSHPYNEQFF

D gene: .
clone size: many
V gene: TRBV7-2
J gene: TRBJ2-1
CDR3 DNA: TGTGCCAGCAGCCCGAACAGGGAGTACAATGAGCAGTTCTTC
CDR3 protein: CASSPNREYNEQFF

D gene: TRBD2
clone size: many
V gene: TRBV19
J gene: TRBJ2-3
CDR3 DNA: TGTGCCAGCAGCCGGACTAGCGGACGCACAGATACGCAGTATTTT
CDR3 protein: CASSRTSGRTDTQYF

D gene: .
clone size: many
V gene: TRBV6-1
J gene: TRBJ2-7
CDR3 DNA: TGTGCCAGCAGTGTGGACAGTGGCTACGAGCAGTACTTC
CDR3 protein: CASSVDSGYEQYF

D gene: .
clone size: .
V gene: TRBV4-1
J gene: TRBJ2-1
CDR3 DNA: TGCGCCAGAAGCCTTGGTGGTGTTGAGCAGTTCTTC
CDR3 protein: CARSLGGVEQFF

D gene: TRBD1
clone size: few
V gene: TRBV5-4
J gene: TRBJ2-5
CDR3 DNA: TGTGCCAGCAGCCTGGGACAGAGACAAGAGACCCAGTACTTC
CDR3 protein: CASSLGQRQETQYF

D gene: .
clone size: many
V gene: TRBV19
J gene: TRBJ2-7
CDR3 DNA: TGTGCCAGTAGTATAGGAGGACTTCTCGTGGAGCAGTACTTC
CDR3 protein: CASSIGGLLVEQYF

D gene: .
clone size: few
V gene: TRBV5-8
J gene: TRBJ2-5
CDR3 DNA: TGTGCCAGCAGCTTTGGTCTGTGGGGAGAGACCCAGTACTTC
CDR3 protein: CASSFGLWGETQYF

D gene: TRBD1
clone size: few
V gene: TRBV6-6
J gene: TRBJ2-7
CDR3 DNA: TGTGCCAGCAGTTACCCGCCTTGGACAGGAGTCCACGAGCAGTACTTC
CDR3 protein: CASSYPPWTGVHEQYF

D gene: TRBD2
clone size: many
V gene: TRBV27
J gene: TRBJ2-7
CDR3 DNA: TGTGCCAGCAGTCCAGCGGGAGGGCCGCGCGAGCAGTACTTC
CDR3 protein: CASSPAGGPREQYF

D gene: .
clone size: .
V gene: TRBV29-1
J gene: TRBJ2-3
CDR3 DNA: TGCAGCGTTTGGCCGACTGGGGCTGCAGATACGCAGTATTTT
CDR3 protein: CSVWPTGAADTQYF

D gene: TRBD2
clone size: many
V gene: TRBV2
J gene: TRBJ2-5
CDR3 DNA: TGTGCCAGCAGCCCGACTAGCGGGGCCGAGACCCAGTACTTC
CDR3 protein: CASSPTSGAETQYF

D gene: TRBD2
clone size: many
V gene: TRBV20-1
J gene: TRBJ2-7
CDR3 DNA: TGCAGTGCAGCCGGGACTAGTGGAGGCGGTTCCTACGAGCAGTACTTC
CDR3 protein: CSAAGTSGGGSYEQYF

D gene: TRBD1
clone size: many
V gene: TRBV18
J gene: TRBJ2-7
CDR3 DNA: TGTGCCAGCTCACCTGATGGGACAGGATACGAGCAGTACTTC
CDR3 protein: CASSPDGTGYEQYF

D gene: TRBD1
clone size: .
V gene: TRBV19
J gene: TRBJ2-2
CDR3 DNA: TGTGCCAGTAGTCCTCGACAGGGGGTCCCTTCCACCGGGGAGCTGTTTTTT
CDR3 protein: CASSPRQGVPSTGELFF

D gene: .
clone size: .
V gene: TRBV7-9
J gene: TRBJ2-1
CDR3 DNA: TGTGCCAGCAGCTTAGGGGACGGGCAGTTCTTC
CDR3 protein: CASSLGDGQFF